This T cell receptor (beta chain) is from a study of OX40 agonist ivuxolimab in advanced cancers. On the study more broadly: Intravenous ivuxolimab at 0.01 to 10 mg/kg was given to patients every 2 weeks. Whole-study results and caveats: At 0.1 to 3.0 mg/kg and by week 6, clonal expansion occurred in CD4+ and CD8+ blood T cells. Expanded peripheral T cells had an undetermined antigen specificity.

Germline CDR1 and CDR2: SGHTA and FQGNSA. The V end was cut by 5 bases, the J end by 0 bases, with 8 bases between. The CDR3 extends over 14 amino acids. This clone came up a few times. Its specificity is not known. Generated by immunoSEQ multiplex PCR, the TCRdb table keeps only in-frame clones and is missing some. In the table there are around 100,000 clones, 90% of which are singletons. This sample comprised CD4+ or CD8+ T cells sorted from blood, obtained in a trial of the OX40 agonist ivuxolimab. The chain links TRBV7-2 to TRBJ2-1; D is unclear. This sequence was found in an adult with an advanced solid tumor such as melanoma, head and neck, liver or kidney cancer. The CDR3 sequence: CASSPPGSYNEQFF. In DNA form, the CDR3 reads TGTGCCAGCAGCCCCCCGGGCTCCTACAATGAGCAGTTCTTC. Using reference TRBV7-2 and TRBJ2-1 for the parts outside the CDR3, the full variable domain is GAGVSQSPSNKVTEKGKDVELRCDPISGHTALYWYRQSLGQGLEFLIYFQGNSAPDKSGLPSDRFSAERTGGSVSTLTIQRTQQEDSAVYLCASSPPGSYNEQFFGPGTRLTVL.